This T cell receptor (beta chain) was sequenced during a study of CD8 T cells in Susac syndrome. Whole-study findings and limits: As the study acknowledged, the number of individuals in its TCR sequencing and HLA analysis was relatively small.

Included as multiple sclerosis controls were treatment-naive patients who had stable or active relapsing-remitting disease. TEMRA cells were enriched by FACS, while CD8+ and CD4+ T cells were obtained through a negative isolation that was performed magnetically. Reverse transcription used about 0.5 to 1 ug RNA and random hexamers. MiXCR, applied by TCRdb to the immunoSEQ multiplex PCR reads, yields one record per CDR3 protein. Among 250,000 to 300,000 distinct CDR3 sequences listed, almost 85% were seen once. A note on this clonotype: Its specificity is unknown.

After removal of 6 bases from V and 7 bases from J, the junction contained 7 bases not matched to a gene. The CDR3 loop spans 14 amino acids. The TCR originated in a human donor with multiple sclerosis. Material: CD8+ T cells from PBMCs. The chain employs TRBV12-3 or TRBV12-4 and TRBJ1-3, with TRBD1 matching 9 bases. This CDR3 is CASSDGTGRNTIYF. For the CDR3, the DNA is TGTGCCAGCAGCGACGGGACAGGGAGGAACACCATATATTTT.